Listed below are T cell receptor beta chains from one sample, sequenced in a study of OX40 agonist ivuxolimab in advanced cancers. Profiled with immunoSEQ multiplex PCR; TCRdb holds only in-frame clones, not every one. The sample has some 53,000 clones, 94% seen once. Specimen: CD4+ or CD8+ T cells sorted from blood, collected in a trial of the OX40 agonist ivuxolimab. The receptors stem from an adult with an advanced solid tumor such as melanoma, head and neck, liver or kidney cancer. The CDR3 runs from the conserved cysteine through the conserved F or W. A D gene is named only where the DNA matches it firmly. Clone size is shown for a subset of rows, as once, few, many or a class of expanded clone.

V gene	D gene	J gene	clone size	CDR3 protein	CDR3 DNA
TRBV7-2	TRBD2	TRBJ2-3	NA	CASSYRTSGITDTQYF	TGTGCCAGCAGCTACAGGACTAGCGGGATCACAGATACGCAGTATTTT
TRBV27	NA	TRBJ2-7	NA	CASSTGRVYEQYF	TGTGCCAGCAGTACCGGGAGAGTCTACGAGCAGTACTTC
TRBV6-1	NA	TRBJ2-7	NA	CASSPPTGSSYEQYF	TGTGCCAGCAGCCCCCCGACGGGGAGCTCCTACGAGCAGTACTTC
TRBV4-3	NA	TRBJ1-1	NA	CASSQGVRATEAFF	TGCGCCAGCAGCCAAGGAGTGAGGGCCACTGAAGCTTTCTTT
TRBV6-5	TRBD1	TRBJ1-2	once	CASTRDSNYGYTF	TGTGCCAGCACCCGGGACAGTAACTATGGCTACACCTTC
TRBV9	NA	TRBJ2-1	NA	CASSVVEVAYNEQFF	TGTGCCAGCAGCGTAGTGGAGGTAGCCTACAATGAGCAGTTCTTC
TRBV4-1	TRBD1	TRBJ2-1	NA	CASSPGTATYNEQFF	TGCGCCAGCAGCCCAGGGACAGCTACCTACAATGAGCAGTTCTTC
TRBV6-6	NA	TRBJ2-5	NA	CASSYSNGASETQYF	TGTGCCAGCAGTTACTCGAACGGGGCCAGTGAGACCCAGTACTTC
TRBV30	TRBD1	TRBJ2-3	NA	CAWRSGTGGNTQYF	TGTGCCTGGAGGTCCGGGACAGGGGGAAATACGCAGTATTTT
TRBV11-1	NA	TRBJ2-1	NA	CASSLGPDEQFF	TGTGCCAGCAGCTTGGGGCCGGATGAGCAGTTCTTC
TRBV28	NA	TRBJ1-2	NA	CASSTRDGHNYGYTF	TGTGCCAGCAGTACCCGGGACGGACATAACTATGGCTACACCTTC
TRBV11-3	NA	TRBJ2-7	NA	CASSLTAGTYEQYF	TGTGCCAGCAGCCTAACCGCAGGGACCTACGAGCAGTACTTC
TRBV19	NA	TRBJ2-3	once	CASSIVGGSDTQYF	TGTGCCAGTAGTATAGTTGGCGGGTCAGATACGCAGTATTTT
TRBV7-3	TRBD2	TRBJ2-3	NA	CASSLGSGKGTDTQYF	TGTGCCAGCAGCTTAGGGAGCGGGAAGGGCACAGATACGCAGTATTTT
TRBV18	NA	TRBJ2-3	NA	CASSPFSADTQYF	TGTGCCAGCTCTCCTTTTAGCGCCGATACGCAGTATTTT
TRBV6-5	NA	TRBJ1-1	once	CASSYEHLNTEAFF	TGTGCCAGCAGTTACGAACACCTGAACACTGAAGCTTTCTTT
TRBV10-3	NA	TRBJ2-7	NA	CAISEGGQGLSYEQYF	TGTGCCATCAGTGAGGGCGGCCAGGGGTTAAGTTACGAGCAGTACTTC
TRBV7-2	TRBD2	TRBJ2-5	once	CASSLDGLAGVQETQYF	TGTGCCAGCAGCTTAGATGGGCTAGCGGGGGTACAAGAGACCCAGTACTTC
TRBV19	TRBD2	TRBJ2-3	NA	CASTPGLAPSTDTQYF	TGTGCCAGTACTCCGGGACTAGCGCCTAGCACAGATACGCAGTATTTT
TRBV19	NA	TRBJ1-1	NA	CASSDSRNTEAFF	TGTGCCAGTAGCGATTCGAGGAACACTGAAGCTTTCTTT
TRBV6-1	NA	TRBJ2-1	NA	CASSEGGAYNEQFF	TGTGCCAGCAGTGAAGGGGGTGCCTACAATGAGCAGTTCTTC
TRBV28	NA	TRBJ1-4	NA	CASSSGEINEKLFF	TGTGCCAGCAGTTCAGGGGAGATAAATGAAAAACTGTTTTTT
TRBV7-9	NA	TRBJ2-1	NA	CASSLEWGPAYNEQFF	TGTGCCAGCAGCTTAGAATGGGGGCCCGCCTACAATGAGCAGTTCTTC
TRBV7-8	NA	TRBJ2-2	NA	CASSSGLTTGELFF	TGTGCCAGCAGCTCTGGACTGACGACCGGGGAGCTGTTTTTT
TRBV6-5	TRBD1	TRBJ1-1	NA	CASSPGTGSLRAFF	TGTGCCAGCAGTCCCGGGACAGGGAGTTTAAGAGCTTTCTTT
TRBV27	TRBD1	TRBJ2-7	NA	CASSLFPTGGYEQYF	TGTGCCAGCAGTTTATTCCCGACAGGGGGCTACGAGCAGTACTTC